The next 27 T cell receptor beta chains were all read from a single sample in a study of Graves' ophthalmopathy and Graves' hyperthyroidism. The authors amplified TCR beta CDR3 regions, and they did so from RNA transcripts for repertoire sequencing. An initial RT-PCR round employing HTBI primers preceded a second-round multiplex PCR. In TCRdb, the multiplex PCR reads were re-called with MiXCR into one record per CDR3 protein. The sample has about 230,000 distinct CDR3 sequences, 40% to 50% seen once. The sequencing input was peripheral blood. The receptors derive from an adult man with Graves' ophthalmopathy.

The CDR3 region has the DNA TGTGCCAGCAGCCGAAATGTATTGGGACCCGGTGACTACACCTTC. Residues: CASSRNVLGPGDYTF. This chain joins TRBV9 and TRBJ1-2; D may be TRBD1 (5 bases). The germline gives CDR1 SGDLS, CDR2 YYNGEE. This CDR3 contains 15 residues. V was pared by 4 bases and J by 10 bases, with 23 bases between. The entire variable domain, with the rest obtained from reference TRBV9 and TRBJ1-2, is as follows: DSGVTQTPKHLITATGQRVTLRCSPRSGDLSVYWYQQSLDQGLQFLIQYYNGEERAKGNILERFSAQQFPDLHSELNLSSLELGDSALYFCASSRNVLGPGDYTFGSGTRLTVV.

The genes are TRBV24-1 and TRBJ2-2; D unclear. The germline CDR1 and CDR2 sequences are KGHDR and SFDVKD. V was cut by 7 bases and J by 5 bases, with 7 bases left in between. The CDR3 runs 12 residues. The CDR3 is CATSRRTGELFF. CDR3 sequence (DNA): TGTGCCACCAGCCGCAGGACCGGGGAGCTGTTTTTT.

The V and J genes are TRBV5-1 and TRBJ2-6; no clear D gene. This CDR3 is 15 amino acids long. The V end lost 0 bases, the J end lost 4 bases, and 8 bases lay between the germline ends. The germline CDR1 and CDR2 sequences are SGHRS and YFSETQ. CDR3 sequence (DNA): TGCGCCAGCAGCTTGGCCCAGCTCGGGGCCAACGTCCTGACTTTC. It is translated as CASSLAQLGANVLTF.

This clonotype came up a few times. The gene calls are TRBV29-1 and TRBJ1-2; D uncertain. Trimming took 7 bases from V and 0 from J, leaving 15 bases between them. Germline CDR1 reads SQVTM; CDR2 reads ANQGSEA. This CDR3 spans 14 amino acids. DNA of the CDR3: TGCAGCGCCCGAGTCCTGCTAGCTAACTATGGCTACACCTTC. Protein: CSARVLLANYGYTF.

The chain couples TRBV25-1 to TRBJ1-2; D possibly corresponds to TRBD1 (6 bases). CDR1 is MGHDK and CDR2 is SYGVNS in the germline V gene. The CDR3 contains 16 residues. V was cut by 6 bases and J by 1 base, with 18 bases left in between. The DNA of the CDR3 is TGTGCCAGCAGCACCTACGCCGGGACATATAACTATGGCTACACCTTC. Translated, it gives CASSTYAGTYNYGYTF.

This chain uses TRBV6-5 with TRBJ2-2, with D possibly matching TRBD1 (6 bases). Germline values: CDR1 MNHEY, CDR2 SVGAGI. V was trimmed by 10 bases and J by 1 base, leaving 13 bases between them. This CDR3 is built from 14 residues. The DNA of the CDR3 is TGTGCCATCAGAACGGACAGGAACACCGGGGAGCTGTTTTTT. Protein: CAIRTDRNTGELFF.

This clonotype was seen repeatedly, ten times or more. Relative to the germline gene, one junction end is altered; a read error may explain this. V usage is TRBV19 and J usage is TRBJ2-7; a possible D gene is TRBD2 (5 bases). The CDR3 length is 11 residues. Germline CDR1 reads LNHDA; CDR2 reads SQIVND (reference sequence). The CDR3 loop reads CASSPSGHHLF. The CDR3 DNA is TGTGCCAGTAGTCCCAGCGGCCATCACCTCTTC.

This clonotype was observed a handful of times. The V call is TRBV5-1, the J call TRBJ1-2, with TRBD1 identical over 8 bases. Germline values: CDR1 SGHRS, CDR2 YFSETQ. The CDR3 loop spans 15 amino acids. The V segment lost 2 bases and the J segment 4 bases; nucleotides outside the gene matches: 7. The chain's CDR3 is CASSFSPTGGYGYTF. The DNA for the CDR3 is TGCGCCAGCAGCTTCTCGCCCACAGGGGGCTATGGCTACACCTTC.

This sequence joins TRBV2 and TRBJ2-3; D might be TRBD2 (6 bases). V was trimmed by 6 bases and J by 1 base, leaving 14 bases between them. The germline CDR1 and CDR2 sequences are SNHLY and FYNNEI. The CDR3 consists of 15 residues. DNA for the CDR3: TGTGCCAGCAGCGGGGCCAGGAGGGGCACAGATACGCAGTATTTT. Its translation is CASSGARRGTDTQYF.

This clonotype was recorded a few times. CDR3 sequence: CASSLGDRARGYTF. The DNA of the CDR3 is TGCGCCAGCAGCTTGGGGGACAGGGCCCGGGGCTACACCTTC. The V and J genes are TRBV5-1 and TRBJ1-2; 9 bases are a match to TRBD1. Germline V CDR1 and CDR2: SGHRS, YFSETQ. V shed 0 bases, J shed 8 bases, and the junction held 5 bases outside the gene matches. The CDR3 length is 14 residues.

The rearrangement uses TRBV7-3 and TRBJ2-2, with TRBD1 matching over 7 bases. There are 17 residues in the CDR3. The V segment lost 2 bases and the J segment 1 base; nucleotides outside the gene matches: 7. CDR1 SGHTA and CDR2 FQGTGA come from the germline V gene. The CDR3 spells CASSLLGGTVNTGELFF. The CDR3 DNA reads as TGTGCCAGCAGCTTACTGGGTGGGACAGTGAACACCGGGGAGCTGTTTTTT.

This clonotype was observed once. A single base separates this from a much larger clone, so it may be a read error. The CDR3 nucleotides read TGTGCCAGCAGTGAGACCCAGAGGGAAAAACTGTTTTTT. It encodes CASSETQREKLFF. The rearrangement joins TRBV2 to TRBJ1-4, with D uncertain. Germline values: CDR1 SNHLY, CDR2 FYNNEI. This CDR3 contains 13 residues. V lost 3 bases and J lost 8, with 10 bases in between.

This clonotype was seen only a few times. The CDR3 region has the DNA TGCGCCAGCAGCCTTGGAGTCGGGGATGGCTATGGCTACACCTTC. Its protein product is CASSLGVGDGYGYTF. The rearrangement links TRBV4-1 to TRBJ1-2; the D is unclear. The CDR3 consists of 15 residues. CDR1 MGHRA and CDR2 YSYEKL come from the germline V gene. V lost 4 bases and J 4 bases, leaving 16 bases between the germline ends.

The chain has TRBV27 and TRBJ2-7; D might be TRBD2 (7 bases). CDR1 is MNHEY and CDR2 is SMNVEV in the germline V gene (reference sequence). The length of the CDR3 is 12 residues. The V and J ends lost 7 bases and 5 bases respectively, with 12 bases between them. CDR3 DNA: TGTGCCAGCACCTCGGGGGGCGACGAGCAGTACTTC. Its translation: CASTSGGDEQYF.

This clonotype was found many times. The J gene is TRBJ1-2, the V gene TRBV24-1; D remains unclear. The CDR3 runs 13 residues. Germline lookup yields CDR1 KGHDR and CDR2 SFDVKD. V was cut by 2 bases and J by 8 bases, with 11 bases left in between. CDR3 nucleotide sequence: TGTGCCACCAGTGATTATGGGGATCCGGGCTACACCTTC. This translates into CATSDYGDPGYTF.

The J gene is TRBJ1-1, the V gene TRBV7-9; D gene ambiguous. Germline loops: CDR1 SEHNR, CDR2 FQNEAQ (reference sequence). Trimming left V 4 bases short and J 6 bases short, with 12 bases between. CDR3 length: 13 amino acids. CDR3 bases: TGTGCCAGCAGCTACCATGCGGTTGCTGAAGCTTTCTTT. This translates into CASSYHAVAEAFF.

The J gene is TRBJ1-2, the V gene TRBV7-8, with D perhaps TRBD1 (6 bases). V was cut by 5 bases and J by 5 bases, with 21 bases left in between. This CDR3 has 16 residues. Per the germline V gene, CDR1 is SGHVS and CDR2 is FQNEAQ. CDR3 amino acids: CASSLTLGGAQYGYTF. In DNA form, the CDR3 reads TGTGCCAGCAGCCTAACCTTAGGGGGGGCGCAATATGGCTACACCTTC.

Note on this clonotype: It may be a read error: a sequence one base away is much more abundant. V and J are TRBV12-3 or TRBV12-4 and TRBJ1-2; no clear D gene. Trimming removed 4 bases from V and 8 bases from J, with 8 bases in between. This CDR3 is built from 11 residues. This CDR3 reads CASSSVGGYTF. CDR3 bases: TGTGCCAGCAGTTCCGTTGGGGGCTACACCTTC.

V gene TRBV14 combines with J gene TRBJ2-5, with 7 bases aligning to TRBD2. The CDR3 contains 14 residues. CDR1 and CDR2 from the germline V gene are SGHDN and FVKESK. V dropped 4 bases and J dropped 5; count of bases not matched to a gene: 7. CDR3 amino acids: CASSLDGGLETQYF. For the CDR3, the DNA is TGTGCCAGCAGCCTCGACGGGGGGTTGGAGACCCAGTACTTC.

The chain employs TRBV7-9 and TRBJ2-2; 7 nucleotides line up with TRBD2. CDR3 size: 17 residues. V lost 5 bases to trimming and J lost 5 bases; unmatched junction nucleotides: 14. Germline-derived CDR1 and CDR2 are SEHNR and FQNEAQ (reference sequence). CDR3 in amino acids: CASSPQAGLVGTGELFF. In DNA form, the CDR3 reads TGTGCCAGCAGCCCACAAGCCGGACTAGTTGGTACCGGGGAGCTGTTTTTT.

This clonotype appeared a few times. The chain is built from TRBV15 and TRBJ2-7; 8 bases align to TRBD1. The CDR3 is 18 amino acids. Germline assignment: CDR1 LNHNV and CDR2 YYDKDF (reference sequence). With 0 bases clipped from V and 0 bases from J, the junction kept 10 bases outside the gene matches. CDR3 DNA: TGTGCCACCAGCAGAGACAGAGACAGGGGACCAAGCTCCTACGAGCAGTACTTC. This translates into CATSRDRDRGPSSYEQYF.

The CDR3 sequence: CSVGTGEETSYEQYF. The CDR3 DNA is TGCAGCGTTGGTACTGGAGAGGAGACCTCCTACGAGCAGTACTTC. The chain employs TRBV29-1 and TRBJ2-7; D gene uncertain. The CDR3 covers 15 residues. Germline V gene sequence: CDR1 SQVTM, CDR2 ANQGSEA. Trimming left V 4 bases short and J 0 bases short, with 16 bases between.

The chain has TRBV11-2 and TRBJ1-5, with 8 bases matching TRBD1. V lost 4 bases to trimming and J lost 6 bases; unmatched junction nucleotides: 2. The CDR3 sequence is 13 residues long. Germline V gene sequence: CDR1 SGHAT, CDR2 FQNNGV. For the CDR3, the DNA is TGTGCCAGCAGCTCCGACAGGGGTCAGCCCCAGCATTTT. This gives the protein CASSSDRGQPQHF. The full variable domain, rest sourced from reference TRBV11-2 and TRBJ1-5, is EAGVAQSPRYKIIEKRQSVAFWCNPISGHATLYWYQQILGQGPKLLIQFQNNGVVDDSQLPKDRFSAERLKGVDSTLKIQPAKLEDSAVYLCASSSDRGQPQHFGDGTRLSIL.

V is TRBV19 and J is TRBJ2-7; 7 bases are a match to TRBD2. The germline CDR1 and CDR2 sequences are LNHDA and SQIVND (reference sequence). This CDR3 is built from 13 residues. The junction had 5 bases not matched to a gene; V was cut back by 4 bases and J by 5 bases. The CDR3 loop is CASSTLAGDEQYF. CDR3 DNA: TGTGCCAGTAGTACGCTGGCGGGGGACGAGCAGTACTTC.

As concerns this clonotype: A much larger clone is a single base away; this may be a read error. The chain has TRBV15 and TRBJ2-7; 11 nucleotides line up with TRBD1. CDR1 LNHNV and CDR2 YYDKDF come from the germline V gene (reference sequence). The CDR3 runs to 12 residues. CDR3 region: CATGQGAGEQCF. In DNA, the CDR3 is TGTGCCACCGGACAGGGGGCTGGCGAGCAGTGCTTC. Complete variable domain (other parts from reference TRBV15 and TRBJ2-7): DAMVIQNPRYQVTQFGKPVTLSCSQTLNHNVMYWYQQKSSQAPKLLFHYYDKDFNNEADTPDNFQSRRPNTSFCFLDIRSPGLGDTAMYLCATGQGAGEQCFGPGTRLTVT.

The sample holds one count of this clonotype. The junction departs from germline at one end; a sequencing error may be responsible. The chain joins TRBV2 to TRBJ1-2, with D tentatively TRBD1 (6 bases). There are 13 residues in the CDR3. Germline V gene sequence: CDR1 SNHLY, CDR2 FYNNEI. The CDR3 bases are TGTGCCAGCAGTAAGGACAGTAACTATGGCTGCACCTTC. It encodes CASSKDSNYGCTF.

The J gene is TRBJ1-5, the V gene TRBV6-1; D possibly corresponds to TRBD1 (5 bases). The CDR3 has 15 amino acids. The ends were cut back, 1 base at V and 2 bases at J, with 9 bases in the middle. The V gene's germline CDR1 is MNHNS and CDR2 SASEGT. The CDR3 DNA sequence: TGTGCCAGCAGTGAAGTCAGAGGGGGCAATCAGCCCCAGCATTTT. This codes for CASSEVRGGNQPQHF.